The source of this T cell receptor (beta chain) is a study of blood T cell repertoires in COVID-19. Overall study context: The samples span acute and convalescent COVID-19 from the United States, Italy and Spain. Sample material is recorded as cDNA or gDNA derived from T cells, B-cell-depleted T cells, or PBMCs.

Original analysis: From reference gene primer amplification, estimates of nucleated cell counts were derived. TCRdb keeps only in-frame clones here, not all; method: immunoSEQ multiplex PCR. V and J calls plus clone size are reproduced from that table; the DNA served to infer D and trimming. The sample lists 95,000 to 150,000 clones, 87% occurring once. The ends lost 6 bases at V and 4 bases at J; junction bases unmatched: 11. The germline gives CDR1 MNHEY, CDR2 SVGEGT. This CDR3 contains 17 residues. The rearrangement links TRBV6-2 or TRBV6-3 to TRBJ2-5, with 13 bases aligning to TRBD2. What was sequenced was peripheral blood. The source is a woman in her sixties or seventies with acute or convalescent COVID-19. CDR3 region: CASSPRLAGGHLETQYF. The CDR3 nucleotides read TGTGCCAGCAGCCCAAGACTAGCGGGGGGCCACCTAGAGACCCAGTACTTC.